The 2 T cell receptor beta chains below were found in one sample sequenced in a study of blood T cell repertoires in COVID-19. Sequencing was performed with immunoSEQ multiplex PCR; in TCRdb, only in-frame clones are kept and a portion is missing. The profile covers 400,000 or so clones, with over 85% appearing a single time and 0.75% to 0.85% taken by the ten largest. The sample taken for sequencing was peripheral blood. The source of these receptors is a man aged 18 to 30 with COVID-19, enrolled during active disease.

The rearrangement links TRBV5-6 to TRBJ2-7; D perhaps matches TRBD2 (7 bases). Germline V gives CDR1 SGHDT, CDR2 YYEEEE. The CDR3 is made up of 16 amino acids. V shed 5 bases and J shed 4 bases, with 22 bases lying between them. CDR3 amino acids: CASSIFRGAEIYEQYF. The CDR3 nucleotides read TGTGCCAGCAGTATCTTCCGGGGGGCGGAAATATACGAGCAGTACTTC.

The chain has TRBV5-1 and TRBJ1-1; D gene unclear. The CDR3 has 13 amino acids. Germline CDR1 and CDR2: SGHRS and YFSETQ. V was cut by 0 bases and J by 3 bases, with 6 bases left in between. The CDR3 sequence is CASSLGGDTEAFF. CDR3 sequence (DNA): TGCGCCAGCAGCTTGGGCGGCGACACTGAAGCTTTCTTT.